Below are 23 T cell receptor beta chains sequenced from a single sample in a study of CD8+CD57+ T cells in acquired aplastic anemia. Genomic DNA was employed as the template in profiling TCR beta VDJ and CDR3. Via MiXCR, TCRdb re-called the reads, giving one row per CDR3 protein. The sample contains 150,000 to 200,000 distinct CDR3 sequences, less than 65% of which appear only once. Material for sequencing was sorted CD4+, CD8+, or CD8+CD57+ T cells (not recorded which) from PBMCs. The receptors stem from a human donor with severe aplastic anemia or a healthy control (not recorded which).

This clonotype appeared a single time. V usage is TRBV7-3 and J usage is TRBJ2-1; 14 nucleotides agree with TRBD2. With 2 bases clipped from V and 6 bases from J, the junction kept 0 bases outside the gene matches. Germline V CDR1 and CDR2: SGHTA, FQGTGA. This CDR3 is 15 amino acids long. The CDR3 sequence: CASSLGTSGGNEQFF. The DNA of the CDR3 is TGTGCCAGCAGCTTAGGGACTAGCGGGGGCAATGAGCAGTTCTTC.

The chain recombines TRBV7-8 with TRBJ1-2, with D uncertain. V shed 5 bases and J shed 6 bases, with 13 bases lying between them. CDR1 is SGHVS and CDR2 is FQNEAQ in the germline V gene. The CDR3 consists of 13 residues. CDR3 sequence: CASSKKAGHGYTF. In DNA form, the CDR3 reads TGTGCCAGCAGCAAAAAGGCGGGCCATGGCTACACCTTC.

The chain joins TRBV20-1 to TRBJ2-7; 9 bases map to TRBD2. The CDR3 sequence is 15 residues long. V lost 4 bases to trimming and J lost 2 bases; unmatched junction nucleotides: 9. The germline gives CDR1 DFQATT, CDR2 SNEGSKA (reference sequence). CDR3 residues: CSATDPGTSTYEQYF. Here the CDR3 DNA reads TGCAGTGCTACGGACCCCGGGACTAGCACCTACGAGCAGTACTTC.

This clonotype was observed many times. The chain links TRBV12-3 or TRBV12-4 to TRBJ1-1; D remains unclear. The CDR3 spans 13 residues. Deletions cut 3 bases from V and 7 bases from J, with 12 bases between. DNA for the CDR3: TGTGCCAGCAGTTTCGGAGGGATGGGTGAAGCTTTCTTT. The encoded protein is CASSFGGMGEAFF.

This clonotype came up many times. This sequence joins TRBV4-1 and TRBJ2-5; a weak D match, TRBD1 (6 bases). The CDR3 runs to 15 residues. Trimming stripped 0 bases from V and 2 bases from J, with 10 bases between. Germline V gives CDR1 MGHRA, CDR2 YSYEKL. The CDR3 loop reads CASSQESGDQETQYF. The CDR3 DNA sequence: TGCGCCAGCAGCCAAGAATCAGGGGATCAAGAGACCCAGTACTTC.

As regards this clonotype: Its ends do not fully match the called genes, so a read error is possible. This sequence joins TRBV6-5 and TRBJ1-1, with D perhaps matching TRBD1 (6 bases). Germline V gene sequence: CDR1 MNHEY, CDR2 SVGAGI. The CDR3 contains 16 residues. CDR3 bases: TGTGCCAGCAGTGAAGAGCCAGGGGACTACAACACTGGAGCTTTCTTT. Protein product: CASSEEPGDYNTGAFF.

Comment on this clonotype: One junction end disagrees with the germline gene, perhaps due to a read error. This chain links TRBV7-9 with TRBJ2-7; TRBD1 agrees at 8 bases. Germline V CDR1 and CDR2: SEHNR, FQNEAQ (reference sequence). The CDR3 loop spans 15 amino acids. CDR3 sequence: CTSSLGQGANYEQYF. The CDR3 bases are TGTACCAGCAGCTTGGGGCAGGGGGCAAACTACGAGCAGTACTTC.

The gene calls are TRBV7-9 and TRBJ2-2; possibly TRBD1 for D (5 bases). This CDR3 spans 14 amino acids. Germline V gene data show CDR1 as SEHNR and CDR2 as FQNEAQ (reference sequence). Trimming removed 5 bases from V and 6 bases from J, with 13 bases in between. Here the CDR3 DNA reads TGTGCCAGCAGCGTGGGGTTAGGGGCCGGGGAGCTGTTTTTT. As protein: CASSVGLGAGELFF.

This chain connects TRBV2 to TRBJ1-6; TRBD1 aligns across 9 bases. From germline, CDR1 is SNHLY and CDR2 FYNNEI. There are 14 residues in the CDR3. The J segment lost 11 bases and the V segment lost 4 bases, leaving 6 bases of the junction unmatched. The CDR3 region is CASSGGQGAAPLHF. In nucleotides, the CDR3 is TGTGCCAGCAGTGGGGGACAGGGAGCGGCACCCCTCCACTTT.

The gene calls are TRBV5-1 and TRBJ1-2; 7 bases map to TRBD1. CDR1 SGHRS and CDR2 YFSETQ come from the germline V gene. The CDR3 has 14 amino acids. The V gene end was trimmed by 4 bases and the J gene end by 4 bases; junction bases not matched to a gene: 7. This CDR3 is CASSVPGQSYGYTF. The DNA for the CDR3 is TGCGCCAGCAGCGTACCGGGACAGAGCTATGGCTACACCTTC. The whole variable domain, remainder taken from reference TRBV5-1 and TRBJ1-2, is KAGVTQTPRYLIKTRGQQVTLSCSPISGHRSVSWYQQTPGQGLQFLFEYFSETQRNKGNFPGRFSGRQFSNSRSEMNVSTLELGDSALYLCASSVPGQSYGYTFGSGTRLTVV.

This clonotype was recorded at least ten times. The V and J genes are TRBV12-5 and TRBJ2-7, with 7 bases that match TRBD1. The trim removed 0 bases at V and 3 bases at J, leaving 8 bases unmatched. CDR3 length: 16 residues. CDR1 LGHNT and CDR2 FRNRAP come from the germline V gene. The CDR3 is CASGLVPGQALYEQYF. DNA for the CDR3: TGTGCTAGTGGTTTGGTACCCGGACAGGCCCTCTACGAGCAGTACTTC.

The CDR3 reads CSVVEGVDYEQYF. The CDR3 DNA is TGCAGCGTTGTGGAGGGGGTGGACTACGAGCAGTACTTC. This sequence joins TRBV29-1 and TRBJ2-7, with D perhaps given as TRBD1 or TRBD2 (6 bases each). Between the trimmed V and J ends, which lost 4 bases and 3 bases, there was a span of 13 bases. CDR1 and CDR2 (germline): SQVTM, ANQGSEA. The CDR3 consists of 13 residues.

CDR3 sequence: CASSIDLGQLYGYTF. As DNA, the CDR3 is TGTGCCAGTAGTATAGATCTGGGACAGCTCTATGGCTACACCTTC. The chain links TRBV19 to TRBJ1-2, with 7 bases matching TRBD1. Germline loops: CDR1 LNHDA, CDR2 SQIVND (reference sequence). The CDR3 spans 15 residues. Losses at the gene ends were 0 bases for V and 4 bases for J; bases not matched to a gene: 5.

The chain employs TRBV7-2 and TRBJ2-7, with 11 positions matching TRBD2. Trimming at V came to 1 base and at J to 2 bases, leaving 10 bases not matched to a gene. Germline V gene sequence: CDR1 SGHTA, CDR2 FQGNSA. This CDR3 region has 18 residues. CDR3 protein: CASSLVQSLAGATYEQYF. The CDR3 DNA reads TGTGCCAGCAGCTTAGTCCAATCACTAGCGGGGGCCACCTACGAGCAGTACTTC. Full variable domain (missing parts from reference TRBV7-2 and TRBJ2-7): GAGVSQSPSNKVTEKGKDVELRCDPISGHTALYWYRQSLGQGLEFLIYFQGNSAPDKSGLPSDRFSAERTGGSVSTLTIQRTQQEDSAVYLCASSLVQSLAGATYEQYFGPGTRLTVT.

This clonotype was recorded at least ten times. The CDR3 protein is CASSDGSRAYEQYF. The CDR3 DNA reads as TGTGCCAGCAGTGACGGCAGCCGTGCCTACGAGCAGTACTTC. V and J are TRBV2 and TRBJ2-7; D gene ambiguous. The germline CDR1 and CDR2 sequences are SNHLY and FYNNEI. V was cut by 3 bases and J by 2 bases, with 11 bases left in between. The CDR3 has 14 amino acids.

In this sample, this clonotype turned up once. The genes are TRBV2 and TRBJ2-3; D is perhaps TRBD1 or TRBD2 (5 bases each). V gave up 2 bases and J gave up 6 bases, with 12 bases separating them. Germline V gene data show CDR1 as SNHLY and CDR2 as FYNNEI. This CDR3 spans 14 amino acids. In nucleotides, the CDR3 is TGTGCCAGCAGTGAAACGCAGGGAGCCGATACGCAGTATTTT. It is translated as CASSETQGADTQYF.

In this sample, this clonotype turned up many times. This rearrangement joins TRBV11-1 to TRBJ1-2; no clear D gene. Trimming cost V 3 bases and J 4 bases, with 12 bases left between them. Germline V gene data show CDR1 as SGHAT and CDR2 as FQDESV (reference sequence). The CDR3 loop spans 14 amino acids. CDR3 sequence (DNA): TGTGCCAGCAGCTTGGGCGGGAATCCCTATGGCTACACCTTC. Protein product: CASSLGGNPYGYTF.

This clonotype was seen a handful of times. CDR3 nucleotide sequence: TGTGCCAGCAGCTCGTTGACGCCCTACGAGCAGTACTTC. It specifies CASSSLTPYEQYF. The chain has TRBV7-9 and TRBJ2-7; no firm D call. Germline CDR1 reads SEHNR; CDR2 reads FQNEAQ (reference sequence). V lost 4 bases to trimming and J lost 2 bases, with 9 bases between them. The CDR3 covers 13 residues.

J is TRBJ1-2 and V is TRBV20-1; no clear D. V dropped 1 base and J dropped 4 bases, with 10 bases sitting between them. The CDR3 has 13 amino acids. CDR1 and CDR2 (germline): DFQATT, SNEGSKA (reference sequence). CDR3 sequence reads: CSARVIGLYGYTF. Here the CDR3 DNA reads TGCAGTGCTAGAGTCATAGGCCTCTATGGCTACACCTTC.

J is TRBJ2-2 and V is TRBV12-3 or TRBV12-4; no reliable D call. The CDR3 consists of 14 residues. The germline V and J ends were trimmed by 5 bases and 1 base, with 8 bases remaining between them. DNA for the CDR3: TGTGCCAGCAGTAACCGGCAGAACACCGGGGAGCTGTTTTTT. It yields the protein CASSNRQNTGELFF.

This clonotype has more than one count but fewer than ten. CDR3 DNA sequence: TGTGCCAAACCGGACGGACAGGTCGGTTCACCCCTCCACTTT. Amino acids: CAKPDGQVGSPLHF. The chain has TRBV7-9 and TRBJ1-6, with 7 bases fitting TRBD1. The germline gives CDR1 SEHNR, CDR2 FQNEAQ (reference sequence). Trimming removed 10 bases from V and 9 bases from J; junction bases left unmatched: 12. This CDR3 comprises 14 residues.

J is TRBJ2-7 and V is TRBV10-1; 12 bases match TRBD1. Unmatched junction bases numbered 8, after V lost 8 bases and J lost 6 bases. Germline-derived CDR1 and CDR2 are WNHNN and SYGVQD (reference sequence). This CDR3 is 14 amino acids long. The CDR3 DNA sequence: TGCGCCAGCCAGAGGGACAGGGGGCAGGGCGAGCAGTACTTC. The encoded protein is CASQRDRGQGEQYF.

The V call is TRBV20-1, the J call TRBJ2-5, with D perhaps matching TRBD1 or TRBD2 (6 bases each). The germline V gene has CDR1 DFQATT and CDR2 SNEGSKA (reference sequence). The CDR3 contains 12 residues. V lost 4 bases and J 7 bases, leaving 13 bases between the germline ends. The CDR3 is CSANREEGTQYF. In DNA, the CDR3 is TGCAGTGCTAACAGGGAGGAGGGGACCCAGTACTTC.